The clone carrying this T cell receptor (beta chain) was recorded at least ten times. The antigen is unknown. This sample stems from a study of beta chain bispecific antibodies for T cell cancers. Whole-study findings and limits: Normal T cells contributed less of the targeted TRBV signal than the leukemia cells did.

Using its own MiXCR run on the 5' RACE reads, TCRdb lists one record per CDR3 protein. The sample holds about 18,000 distinct CDR3 sequences; about 2.2% are singletons and the top ten take less than 8.5%. T cells were expanded from blood mononuclear cells for 2 to 3 days with anti-CD3 OKT3 or CD3/CD28 beads. The receptor's source is a human donor in good health. Some clones in this sample may be carry-over from other donors' samples. The sample was healthy donor T cells cultured with leukemia cells.

CDR3 in amino acids: CSAAGDYNEQFF. As DNA, the CDR3 is TGCAGTGCCGCGGGGGACTACAATGAGCAGTTCTTC. V gene TRBV20-1 combines with J gene TRBJ2-1; 7 positions match TRBD2. This CDR3 is 12 amino acids long. Trimming removed 6 bases from V and 3 bases from J; junction bases left unmatched: 2. Germline V gene lookup returns CDR1 DFQATT and CDR2 SNEGSKA (reference sequence).